This TCR beta chain came from a study of blood T cell repertoires in COVID-19. Study summary: Donors in the United States, Italy and Spain gave samples during acute or convalescent COVID-19. PBMCs, B-cell-depleted T cells, or T cells were the source of the cDNA or gDNA that made up the material.

Authors' data handling: Reference gene primer amplification gave nucleated cell count estimates. Libraries were prepared by immunoSEQ multiplex PCR; TCRdb keeps only in-frame clonotypes and omits some of them. Clonal size and the V and J genes are those of that table, whereas D and trimming came from the DNA. Among approximately 340,000 clones, around 83% were seen once, and the ten largest hold 2.5% to 3%. Sequenced sample: peripheral blood. The clonotype was recovered from a man between 25 and 39 years old with active or convalescent COVID-19.

The CDR3 DNA reads TGTGCCTGGATACACATTAAGGGGCCCGACACTGAAGCTTTCTTT. This codes for CAWIHIKGPDTEAFF. This chain uses TRBV30 with TRBJ1-1, with a weak D call TRBD1 (5 bases). CDR3 length: 15 amino acids. Germline lookup yields CDR1 GTSNPN and CDR2 SVGIG (reference sequence). V shed 4 bases and J shed 3 bases, with 18 bases lying between them.